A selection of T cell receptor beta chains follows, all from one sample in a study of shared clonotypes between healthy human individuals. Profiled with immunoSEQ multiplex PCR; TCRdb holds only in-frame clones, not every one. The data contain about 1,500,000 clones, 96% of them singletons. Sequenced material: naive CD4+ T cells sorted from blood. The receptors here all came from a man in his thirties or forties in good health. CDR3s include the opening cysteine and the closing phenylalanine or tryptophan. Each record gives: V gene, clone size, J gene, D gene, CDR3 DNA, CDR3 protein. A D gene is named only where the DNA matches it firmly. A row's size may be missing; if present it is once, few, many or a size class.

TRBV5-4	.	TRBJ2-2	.	TGTGCCAGCAGCTTGGGTCTTAGGACGAGGAACACCGGGGAGCTGTTTTTT	CASSLGLRTRNTGELFF
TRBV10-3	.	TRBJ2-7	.	TGTGCCATCAGTGAGTCGAAGCCCCCCTACGAGCAGTACTTC	CAISESKPPYEQYF
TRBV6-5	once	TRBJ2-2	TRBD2	TGTGCCAGCAGTTACTCGTTAGCGGGAGGGGACGGGGAGCTGTTTTTT	CASSYSLAGGDGELFF
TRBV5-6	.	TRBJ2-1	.	TGTGCCAGCAGCTACGAGGACATAGCCTACAATGAGCAGTTCTTC	CASSYEDIAYNEQFF
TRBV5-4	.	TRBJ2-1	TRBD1	TGTGCCAGCAGCTTAGGGACAGGGGCTCCCAATGAGCAGTTCTTC	CASSLGTGAPNEQFF
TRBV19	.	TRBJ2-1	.	TGTGCCAGTAGTATTTCCCATGAGCAGTTCTTC	CASSISHEQFF
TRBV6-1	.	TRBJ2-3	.	TGTGCCAGCAGTGAACTAGCCCCAGATACGCAGTATTTT	CASSELAPDTQYF
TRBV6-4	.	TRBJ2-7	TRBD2	TGTGCCAGCAGTGACACAGAGCGGGAGTTTCAGTACGAGCAGTACTTC	CASSDTEREFQYEQYF
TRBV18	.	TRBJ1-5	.	TGTGCCAGCTCACCTTCATCTGGGTTGAATCAGCCCCAGCATTTT	CASSPSSGLNQPQHF
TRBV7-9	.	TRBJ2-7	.	TGTGCCAGCAGCTTTGGAGGGCACGAGCAGTACTTC	CASSFGGHEQYF
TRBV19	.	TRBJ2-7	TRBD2	TGTGCCAGTAAGCGGGAGTTATTTTCCTACGAGCAGTACTTC	CASKRELFSYEQYF
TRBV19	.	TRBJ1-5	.	TGTGCCAGTAGAACCACGGTCGGTAGCAATCAGCCCCAGCATTTT	CASRTTVGSNQPQHF
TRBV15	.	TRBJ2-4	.	TGTGCCACCAGCCCACAGACTCGGGCGGGCACTCAGTACTTC	CATSPQTRAGTQYF
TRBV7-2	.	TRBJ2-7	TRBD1	TGTGCCAGCAGCTTAAGGAGACAGGGCCGATCCTACGAGCAGTACTTC	CASSLRRQGRSYEQYF
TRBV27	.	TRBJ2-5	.	TGTGCCAGCACCCCAAGGGGGAAGGGAGAGACCCAGTACTTC	CASTPRGKGETQYF
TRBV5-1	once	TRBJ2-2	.	TGCGCCAGCACCCAAGACTACACCGGGGAGCTGTTTTTT	CASTQDYTGELFF
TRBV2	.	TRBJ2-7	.	TGTGCCAGCAGTGTTCTGGGTCGATCGTCTGGGGGAATAAACGAGCAGTACTTC	CASSVLGRSSGGINEQYF
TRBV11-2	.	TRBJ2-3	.	TGTGCCAGCAGCTTAGTTGGGGCGACAGATACGCAGTATTTT	CASSLVGATDTQYF
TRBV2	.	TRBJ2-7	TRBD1	TGTGCCAGCTTACCCTCGGGGACAGTCCAAAGTTTC	CASLPSGTVQSF
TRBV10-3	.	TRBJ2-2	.	TGTGCCATCAGCTCTGGAGGCAGGGTCGGGGAGCTGTTTTTT	CAISSGGRVGELFF
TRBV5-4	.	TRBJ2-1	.	TGTGCCAGCAACTTTGGCCCGGGTCGCAATGAGCAGTTCTTC	CASNFGPGRNEQFF